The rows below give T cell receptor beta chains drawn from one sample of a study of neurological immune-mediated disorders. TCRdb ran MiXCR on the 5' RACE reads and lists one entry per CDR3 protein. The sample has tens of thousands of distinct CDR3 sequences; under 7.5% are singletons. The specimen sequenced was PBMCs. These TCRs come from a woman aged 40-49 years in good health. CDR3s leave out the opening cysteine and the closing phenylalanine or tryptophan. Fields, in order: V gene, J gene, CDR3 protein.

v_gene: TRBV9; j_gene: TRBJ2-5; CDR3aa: ASSVSGGNARETQY
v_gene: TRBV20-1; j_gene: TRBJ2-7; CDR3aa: SAQHPRDSLYEQY
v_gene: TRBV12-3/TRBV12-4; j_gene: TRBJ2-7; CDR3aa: ASYARTGSYEQY
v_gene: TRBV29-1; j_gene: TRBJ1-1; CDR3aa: SVRTGGTTEAF
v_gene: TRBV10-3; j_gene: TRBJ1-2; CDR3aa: AISREGNYGYT
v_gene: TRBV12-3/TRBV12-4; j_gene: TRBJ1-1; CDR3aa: ASTRPGQGNTEAF
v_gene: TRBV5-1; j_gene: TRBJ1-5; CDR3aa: ASSLGGPNQPQH
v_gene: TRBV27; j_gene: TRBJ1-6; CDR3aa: ASSLVGENSPLH
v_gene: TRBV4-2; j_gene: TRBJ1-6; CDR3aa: ASSQGNRSPLH
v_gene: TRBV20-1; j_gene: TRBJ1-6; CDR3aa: SASYGQGDSSPLH
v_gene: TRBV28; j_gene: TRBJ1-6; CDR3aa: ASSLGRNNSPLH
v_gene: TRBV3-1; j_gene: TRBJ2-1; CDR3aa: ASGPRLIAWGNEQF
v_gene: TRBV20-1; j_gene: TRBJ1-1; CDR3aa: SARPTGGFTEAF
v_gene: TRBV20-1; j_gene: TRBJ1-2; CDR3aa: SARDILTGGGYGYT
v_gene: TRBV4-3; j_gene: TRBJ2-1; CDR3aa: ASSQEGWNEQF
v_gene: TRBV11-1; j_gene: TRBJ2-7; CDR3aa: ASSPRQGSYEQY
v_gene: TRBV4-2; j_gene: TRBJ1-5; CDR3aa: ASSLSNQPQH
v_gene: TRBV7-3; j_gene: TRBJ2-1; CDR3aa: ASSSGTDYNEQF
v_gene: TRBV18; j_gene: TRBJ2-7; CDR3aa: ASSTAPTGVEQY
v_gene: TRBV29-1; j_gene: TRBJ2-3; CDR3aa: SWAGDTDTQY
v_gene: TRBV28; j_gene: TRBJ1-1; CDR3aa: ASRPSRGGVGEAF
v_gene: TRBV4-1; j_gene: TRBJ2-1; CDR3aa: ASSQEGLAGRDEQF
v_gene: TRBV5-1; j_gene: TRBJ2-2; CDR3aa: ASRAEGTGELF
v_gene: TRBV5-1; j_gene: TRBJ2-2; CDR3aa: ASSFTDPTGELF
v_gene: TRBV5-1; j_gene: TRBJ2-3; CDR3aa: ASSLGLAGIIEIDTQY
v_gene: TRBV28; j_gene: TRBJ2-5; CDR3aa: ASSKRESGETQY
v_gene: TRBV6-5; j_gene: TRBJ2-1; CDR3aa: ASRRDRYNEQF
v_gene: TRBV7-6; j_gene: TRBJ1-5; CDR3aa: ASSSRTGGAKTQH
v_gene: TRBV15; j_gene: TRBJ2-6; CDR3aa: ATSVGLYSGANVLT
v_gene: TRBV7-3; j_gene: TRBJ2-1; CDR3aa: ASSPGLAGYEQF
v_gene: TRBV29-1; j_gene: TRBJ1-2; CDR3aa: SVDPANYGYT
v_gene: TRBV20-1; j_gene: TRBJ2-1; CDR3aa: SATSGPPYNEQF
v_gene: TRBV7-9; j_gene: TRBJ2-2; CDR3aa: ASSADISTGELF
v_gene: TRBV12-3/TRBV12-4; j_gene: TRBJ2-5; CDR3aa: ASSFSTSGDWKTQY
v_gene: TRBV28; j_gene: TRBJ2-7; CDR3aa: ASSLVLDSSEWAYEQY
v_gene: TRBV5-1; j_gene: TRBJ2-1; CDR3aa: ASSLTPQLSEQF
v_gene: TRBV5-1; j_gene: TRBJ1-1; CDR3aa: ASSLGAMNTEAF
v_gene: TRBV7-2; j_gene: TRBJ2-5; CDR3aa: ASSFARSNAQY
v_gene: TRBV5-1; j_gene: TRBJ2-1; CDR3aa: ASSLGRASGSWVDEQF
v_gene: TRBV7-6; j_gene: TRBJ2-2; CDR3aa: ASSRDRGTGELF